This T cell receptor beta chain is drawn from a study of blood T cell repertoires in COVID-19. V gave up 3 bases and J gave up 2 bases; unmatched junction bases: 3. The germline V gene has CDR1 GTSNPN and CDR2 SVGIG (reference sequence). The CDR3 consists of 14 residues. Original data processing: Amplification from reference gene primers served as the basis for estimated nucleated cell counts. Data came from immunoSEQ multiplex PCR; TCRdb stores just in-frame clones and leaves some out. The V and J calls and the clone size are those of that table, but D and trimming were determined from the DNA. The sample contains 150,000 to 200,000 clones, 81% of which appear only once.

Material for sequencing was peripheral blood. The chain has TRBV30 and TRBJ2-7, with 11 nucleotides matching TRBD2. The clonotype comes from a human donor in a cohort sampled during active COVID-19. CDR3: CAWRRTSGPYEQYF. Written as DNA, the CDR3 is TGTGCCTGGAGACGGACTAGCGGGCCCTACGAGCAGTACTTC.